Listed below are T cell receptor beta chains from one sample, sequenced in a study of OX40 agonist ivuxolimab in advanced cancers. The protocol was immunoSEQ multiplex PCR, while the TCRdb copy is restricted to in-frame clones and leaves out a portion. The table has under 80,000 clones, more than 75% seen once. The source was CD4+ or CD8+ T cells sorted from blood, collected in a trial of the OX40 agonist ivuxolimab. The receptors originated from an adult with an advanced solid tumor such as melanoma, head and neck, liver or kidney cancer. The conserved cysteine and the conserved F or W are not part of the CDR3 here. Fields, in order: J gene, V gene, D gene, CDR3 protein. D genes are given only for firm matches.

TRBJ2-4,TRBV28,.,ASNGETGISNIQY
TRBJ2-2,TRBV5-1,TRBD2,ASSLGLAGAGELF
TRBJ2-3,TRBV5-6,.,ASSLVGNREGTDTQY
TRBJ2-7,TRBV5-8,.,ASSLQVGDEQY
TRBJ2-7,TRBV20-1,.,SVPDTYEQY
TRBJ2-3,TRBV7-9,TRBD2,ASSPGTSGRASADTQY
TRBJ2-1,TRBV11-2,.,ASSFVIGNNEQF
TRBJ2-1,TRBV11-2,TRBD2,ASSLLAGGLNEQF
TRBJ2-3,TRBV19,TRBD2,ASSTRTSGGDTDTQY
TRBJ1-5,TRBV6-1,.,ASSFGHQINQPQH
TRBJ2-1,TRBV5-5,.,ASSRDGGPYNEQF
TRBJ2-3,TRBV28,TRBD1,ASTFVQTGSWDTQY
TRBJ2-7,TRBV4-3,.,ASSPTITPEGYEQY
TRBJ2-2,TRBV19,.,ASRKQPGQIGELF